This T cell receptor beta chain came from a study of PD-L1 blockade in urothelial cancer. The overall study: Investigators checked blood 3 weeks (second dose) and 6 weeks after treatment start. Peripheral blood specimens exhibited a median yield of around 140,000 T cells.

The germline V gene has CDR1 SQVTM and CDR2 ANQGSEA. Trimming pared 1 base from V and 9 bases from J, leaving 10 bases between. This CDR3 comprises 12 residues. Indicated time point: pretreatment peripheral blood. Locally advanced or metastatic urothelial carcinoma affected the patients. This table comes from immunoSEQ multiplex PCR, and its TCRdb copy is limited to in-frame clones, with some not included. The sample contains over 65,000 clones, 90% of which appear only once. J is TRBJ2-1 and V is TRBV29-1, with D possibly TRBD1 on 6 matching bases. This sequence originates from a man between 65 and 85 years old with urothelial cancer. Sequencing was performed on PBMCs, taken around atezolizumab (anti-PD-L1) treatment. The CDR3 DNA follows: TGCAGCGTTGAAGGCACAGGGAGTGAGCAGTTCTTC. Its translation: CSVEGTGSEQFF.